The clone carrying this TCR beta chain was recorded only once. Antigen unknown. It was with 60 Vbeta and 13 Jbeta primers that the PCR ran. Sequencing used immunoSEQ multiplex PCR; TCRdb keeps in-frame clones, though not all of them. The sample has around 100,000 clones, roughly 70% seen once. These data belong to a study of cytomegalovirus exposure and HLA in healthy donors. Study-wide results and caveats: Cytomegalovirus-associated status was assigned to some 180 TCR beta chains. A later analysis by the authors found several of the most significant clusters apparently linked to common viral pathogens.

Sequencing was carried out using PBMCs. This TCR derives from a man in his forties in good health and CMV-seropositive.

The CDR3 loop is CASSQFGQANEKLFF. For the CDR3, the DNA is TGCGCCAGCAGCCAATTCGGACAGGCGAATGAAAAACTGTTTTTT. The chain has TRBV4-1 and TRBJ1-4; 7 bases agree with TRBD1. The CDR3 runs to 15 residues. The V gene end was trimmed by 2 bases and the J gene end by 5 bases; junction bases not matched to a gene: 5. Looked up from germline, CDR1 is MGHRA and CDR2 is YSYEKL.